This TCR beta chain came from a study of T cells after yellow fever vaccination. General study points: Clonotypes shared by both compartments, CD4 and CD8, made up a small share. Post-booster repertoires again held most primary-vaccination clones (approximately 96% CD4, roughly 88% CD8).

This clonotype was counted ten times or more. Its target is not known. The authors made TCR cDNA by 5'RACE template switching, adding a universal primer site and UMIs. TCRdb re-called the 5' RACE reads through MiXCR, storing one row per CDR3 protein. The repertoire holds a few hundred thousand distinct CDR3 sequences, with around 4.5% as singletons. J lost 5 bases, V lost 5 bases, and 14 bases had no gene match. Germline CDR1 and CDR2: SGHVS and FQNEAQ. The CDR3 has 18 residues. The sequence derives from a man aged 18 to 29 who received the YFV17D yellow fever vaccine. This chain links TRBV7-8 with TRBJ2-1; 11 nucleotides agree with TRBD2. The starting material was PBMCs, obtained 15 days after the yellow fever booster vaccination. The CDR3 loop reads CASSPLTSGDRPDNEQFF. The DNA of the CDR3 is TGTGCCAGCAGCCCCCTGACTAGCGGGGACCGACCCGACAATGAGCAGTTCTTC.